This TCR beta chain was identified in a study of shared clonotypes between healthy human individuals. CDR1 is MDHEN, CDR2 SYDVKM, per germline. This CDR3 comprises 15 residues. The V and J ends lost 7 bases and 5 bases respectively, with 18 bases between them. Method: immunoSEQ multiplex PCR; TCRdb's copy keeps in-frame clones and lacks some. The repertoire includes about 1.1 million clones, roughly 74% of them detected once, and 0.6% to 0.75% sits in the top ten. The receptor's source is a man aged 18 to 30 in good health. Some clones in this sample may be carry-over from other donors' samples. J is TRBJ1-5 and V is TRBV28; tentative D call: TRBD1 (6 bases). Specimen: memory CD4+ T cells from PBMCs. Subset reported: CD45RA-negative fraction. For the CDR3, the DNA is TGTGCCAGCACCTCACTCGGGGGGCTAGATCAGCCCCAGCATTTT. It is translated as CASTSLGGLDQPQHF.